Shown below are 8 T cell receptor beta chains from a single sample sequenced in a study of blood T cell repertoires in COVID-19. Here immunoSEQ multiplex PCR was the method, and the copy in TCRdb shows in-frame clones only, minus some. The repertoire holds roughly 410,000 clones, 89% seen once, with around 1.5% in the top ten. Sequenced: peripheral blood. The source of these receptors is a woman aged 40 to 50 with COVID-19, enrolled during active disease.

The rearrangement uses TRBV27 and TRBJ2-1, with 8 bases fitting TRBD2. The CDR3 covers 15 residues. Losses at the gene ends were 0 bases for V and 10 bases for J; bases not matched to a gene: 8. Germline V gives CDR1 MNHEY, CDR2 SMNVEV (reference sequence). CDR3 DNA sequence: TGTGCCAGCAGTTTATCGAGCGGGAGTTCAGGGGAGCAGTTCTTC. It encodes CASSLSSGSSGEQFF.

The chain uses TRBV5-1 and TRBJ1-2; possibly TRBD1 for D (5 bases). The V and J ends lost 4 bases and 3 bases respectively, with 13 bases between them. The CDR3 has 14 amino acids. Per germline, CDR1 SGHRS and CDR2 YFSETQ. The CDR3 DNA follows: TGCGCCAGCAGCCCCAGGGCTCGAGACTATGGCTACACCTTC. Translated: CASSPRARDYGYTF. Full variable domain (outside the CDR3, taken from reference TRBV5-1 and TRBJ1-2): KAGVTQTPRYLIKTRGQQVTLSCSPISGHRSVSWYQQTPGQGLQFLFEYFSETQRNKGNFPGRFSGRQFSNSRSEMNVSTLELGDSALYLCASSPRARDYGYTFGSGTRLTVV.

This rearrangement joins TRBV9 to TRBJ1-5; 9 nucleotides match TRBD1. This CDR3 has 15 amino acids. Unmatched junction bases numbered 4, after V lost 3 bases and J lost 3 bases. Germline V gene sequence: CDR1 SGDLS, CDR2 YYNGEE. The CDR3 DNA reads TGTGCCAGCAGCGCCGGGGACAGGGTCAATCAGCCCCAGCATTTT. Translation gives CASSAGDRVNQPQHF.

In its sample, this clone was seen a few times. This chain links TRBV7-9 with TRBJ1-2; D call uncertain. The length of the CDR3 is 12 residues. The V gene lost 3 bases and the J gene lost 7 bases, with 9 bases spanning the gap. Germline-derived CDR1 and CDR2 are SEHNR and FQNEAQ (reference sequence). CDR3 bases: TGTGCCAGCAGCTTCCGTTCCGGTGGCTACACCTTC. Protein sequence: CASSFRSGGYTF.

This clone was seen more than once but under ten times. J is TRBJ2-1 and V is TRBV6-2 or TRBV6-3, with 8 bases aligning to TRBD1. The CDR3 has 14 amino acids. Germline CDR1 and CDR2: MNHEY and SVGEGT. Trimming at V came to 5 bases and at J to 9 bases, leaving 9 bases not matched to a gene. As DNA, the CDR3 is TGTGCCAGCAGTCTTTCTTTACAGGGGGGTGAGCAGTTCTTC. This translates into CASSLSLQGGEQFF.

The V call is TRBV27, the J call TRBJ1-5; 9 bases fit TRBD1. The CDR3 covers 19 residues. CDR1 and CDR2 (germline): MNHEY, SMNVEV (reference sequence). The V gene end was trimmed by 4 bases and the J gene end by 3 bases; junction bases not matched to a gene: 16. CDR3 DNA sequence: TGTGCCAGCAGTTGGGGACAGGGACCCTTCTCTTTCCCCAATCAGCCCCAGCATTTT. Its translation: CASSWGQGPFSFPNQPQHF.

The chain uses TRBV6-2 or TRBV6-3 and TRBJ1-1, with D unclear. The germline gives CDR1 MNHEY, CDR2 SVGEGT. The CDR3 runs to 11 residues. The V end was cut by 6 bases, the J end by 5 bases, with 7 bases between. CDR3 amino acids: CASSRLTEAFF. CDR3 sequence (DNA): TGTGCCAGCAGCCGTCTGACTGAAGCTTTCTTT.

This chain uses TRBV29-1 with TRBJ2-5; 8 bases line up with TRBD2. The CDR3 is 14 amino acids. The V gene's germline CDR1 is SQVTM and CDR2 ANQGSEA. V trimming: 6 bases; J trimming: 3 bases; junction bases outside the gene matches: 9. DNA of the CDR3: TGCAGCGTCGAGTCAGCGGGAGTGGAAGAGACCCAGTACTTC. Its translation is CSVESAGVEETQYF.